These 21 T cell receptor beta chains were sequenced from one sample in a study of blood T cells in healthy people across ages. Next came a second PCR, run for about 7 to 12 cycles, which used a sample-barcoded 5' primer along with a J-beta primer mix. TCRdb reprocessed the 5' RACE reads with MiXCR, giving one entry per CDR3 protein. Of 630,000 or so distinct CDR3 sequences listed, approximately 30% are singletons. Material for sequencing was blood. The receptors originated from a woman older than 75 in good health.

The sample holds many counts of this clonotype. The chain recombines TRBV30 with TRBJ1-2, with D maybe TRBD1 (5 bases). The germline V and J ends were trimmed by 3 bases and 6 bases, with 17 bases remaining between them. The germline gives CDR1 GTSNPN, CDR2 SVGIG (reference sequence). The CDR3 runs 14 residues. This CDR3 is CAWRESDTGHGYTF. CDR3 DNA sequence: TGTGCCTGGAGGGAGTCAGATACAGGCCATGGCTACACCTTC. Full variable domain (remainder filled in from reference TRBV30 and TRBJ1-2): SQTIHQWPATLVQPVGSPLSLECTVEGTSNPNLYWYRQAAGRGLQLLFYSVGIGQISSEVPQNLSASRPQDRQFILSSKKLLLSDSGFYLCAWRESDTGHGYTFGSGTRLTVV.

This clonotype occurred many times. CDR3 DNA sequence: TGTGCCAGCGGGGGGGCCTACAATGAGCAGTTCTTC. Protein product: CASGGAYNEQFF. The gene calls are TRBV3-1 and TRBJ2-1, with 7 bases fitting TRBD2. This CDR3 spans 12 amino acids. The germline gives CDR1 LGHDT, CDR2 YNNKEL (reference sequence). Losses at the gene ends were 8 bases for V and 2 bases for J; bases not matched to a gene: 0.

This clonotype was counted many times. The chain carries TRBV6-1 and TRBJ2-7; the D is unclear. The CDR3 is 15 residues long. Germline CDR1 MNHNS, CDR2 SASEGT. Between the trimmed V and J ends, which lost 4 bases and 6 bases, there was a span of 19 bases. The CDR3 DNA reads TGTGCCAGCAGTGTTACGCCCCCCACCTTGGGCGAGCAGTACTTC. Its translation is CASSVTPPTLGEQYF.

About this clonotype itself: A much larger clone is a single base away; this may be a read error. CDR3 region: CASTGGPPGSYNEQFF. Here the CDR3 DNA reads TGTGCCAGTACAGGGGGCCCTCCGGGGTCCTACAATGAGCAGTTCTTC. The chain carries TRBV19 and TRBJ2-1, with 8 nucleotides matching TRBD1. V lost 7 bases to trimming and J lost 1 base; unmatched junction nucleotides: 9. The CDR3 is 16 amino acids. From germline, CDR1 is LNHDA and CDR2 SQIVND (reference sequence).

This sequence joins TRBV5-6 and TRBJ1-5, with D unclear. The CDR3 covers 14 residues. Per germline, CDR1 SGHDT and CDR2 YYEEEE. V was clipped by 4 bases and J by 1 base, with 9 bases between them. The CDR3 reads CASSGTVSNQPQHF. CDR3 nucleotides: TGTGCCAGCAGCGGCACCGTGAGCAATCAGCCCCAGCATTTT.

This clonotype was recorded many times. This chain links TRBV20-1 with TRBJ1-1; D remains unclear. Trimming took off 6 bases at V and 5 bases at J, with 16 bases between the two ends. This CDR3 region has 13 residues. Germline V CDR1 and CDR2: DFQATT, SNEGSKA (reference sequence). The DNA for the CDR3 is TGCAGTGCCATGGGCCTGGGAGGTACTGAAGCTTTCTTT. It translates to CSAMGLGGTEAFF.

In the case of this clonotype: A much larger clone is a single base away; this may be a read error. The chain recombines TRBV7-9 with TRBJ2-2; 9 bases agree with TRBD1. Per germline, CDR1 SEHNR and CDR2 FQNEAQ (reference sequence). There are 17 residues in the CDR3. Written as DNA, the CDR3 is TGTTCCAGCAGCTTACGGACAGGGGCCGGGATCACCGGGGAGCTGTTTTTT. Translation gives CSSSLRTGAGITGELFF.

In the case of this clonotype: A clone one base away is much larger, so this may be a read error. The rearrangement joins TRBV5-1 to TRBJ2-5, with 11 bases matching TRBD1. The CDR3 extends over 15 amino acids. CDR1 and CDR2 (germline): SGHRS, YFSETQ. As DNA, the CDR3 is TGCGCCAGCAGATTGGACAGGGGGCGTGTGAATAAGCAGTACTTC. This sequence encodes CASRLDRGRVNKQYF. The entire variable domain, with the rest obtained from reference TRBV5-1 and TRBJ2-5, is as follows: KAGVTQTPRYLIKTRGQQVTLSCSPISGHRSVSWYQQTPGQGLQFLFEYFSETQRNKGNFPGRFSGRQFSNSRSEMNVSTLELGDSALYLCASRLDRGRVNKQYFGPGTRLLVL.

This clonotype appeared many times. This chain joins TRBV7-6 and TRBJ2-5; tentative D call: TRBD1 (5 bases). The J call is doubtful: the DNA matches TRBJ2-7 better. Per germline, CDR1 SGHVS and CDR2 FNYEAQ. This CDR3 has 16 amino acids. This CDR3 is CASSRSPGLSRNEQYF. CDR3 nucleotide sequence: TGTGCCAGCAGCCGAAGTCCAGGGTTATCGAGGAACGAGCAGTACTTC.

The chain employs TRBV30 and TRBJ2-1; D may be TRBD1 (5 bases). This CDR3 comprises 17 residues. V lost 1 base, J lost 8 bases, and 24 bases lay in between. CDR1 and CDR2 (germline): GTSNPN, SVGIG (reference sequence). CDR3 in DNA: TGTGCCTGGAGTGGTAAGGGGCAGGGAATCCGCTTCGATGAGCAGTTCTTC. Its protein is CAWSGKGQGIRFDEQFF. The full variable domain, its missing parts supplied by reference TRBV30 and TRBJ2-1, is SQTIHQWPATLVQPVGSPLSLECTVEGTSNPNLYWYRQAAGRGLQLLFYSVGIGQISSEVPQNLSASRPQDRQFILSSKKLLLSDSGFYLCAWSGKGQGIRFDEQFFGPGTRLTVL.

The chain links TRBV30 to TRBJ1-5, with 7 bases fitting TRBD1. The CDR3 consists of 15 residues. CDR1 and CDR2 from the germline V gene are GTSNPN and SVGIG (reference sequence). The trim removed 0 bases at V and 7 bases at J, leaving 9 bases unmatched. CDR3 residues: CAWSVGGTDYQPQHF. The CDR3 DNA follows: TGTGCCTGGAGTGTGGGCGGGACAGATTACCAGCCCCAGCATTTT.

V usage is TRBV20-1 and J usage is TRBJ1-2; D is possibly TRBD1 (6 bases). Trimming stripped 0 bases from V and 5 bases from J, with 10 bases between. Per the germline V gene, CDR1 is DFQATT and CDR2 is SNEGSKA (reference sequence). The CDR3 is made up of 13 amino acids. The CDR3 DNA reads as TGCAGTGCTAGAGATTACAGGGATTATGGCTACACCTTC. As protein: CSARDYRDYGYTF.

This clonotype showed up just a few times. The chain joins TRBV6-5 to TRBJ1-2, with 9 bases lining up with TRBD1. V was pared by 10 bases and J by 2 bases, with 8 bases of the junction left unmatched. The CDR3 runs 14 residues. CDR1 and CDR2 from the germline V gene are MNHEY and SVGAGI. The DNA for the CDR3 is TGTGCCACCACCCGACAGGGGGTAAACTATGGCTACACCTTC. This encodes CATTRQGVNYGYTF.

Turning to this clonotype: A read error may explain this, as a much larger clone is one base away. Here the CDR3 DNA reads TGTGCCACCAGTGAGGGACTAGCGGGGACGAATGAGCAGTTCTTC. Its protein product is CATSEGLAGTNEQFF. The chain is built from TRBV24-1 and TRBJ2-1; 13 bases agree with TRBD2. This CDR3 has 15 residues. Germline V lookup: CDR1 KGHDR, CDR2 SFDVKD. V lost 4 bases to trimming and J lost 7 bases; unmatched junction nucleotides: 3.

For this clonotype: With a much larger clone just one base away, this may be a read error. The chain uses TRBV15 and TRBJ2-5; D may correspond to TRBD1 or TRBD2 (5 bases each). Per the germline V gene, CDR1 is LNHNV and CDR2 is YYDKDF (reference sequence). Trimming took off 0 bases at V and 9 bases at J, with 14 bases between the two ends. The CDR3 length is 14 residues. The CDR3 DNA reads TGTGCCACCAGCAGAGATAAGGGACGAGCGGCCCAGTACTTC. Protein: CATSRDKGRAAQYF. Together with reference TRBV15 and TRBJ2-5, the CDR3 gives the full variable domain: DAMVIQNPRYQVTQFGKPVTLSCSQTLNHNVMYWYQQKSSQAPKLLFHYYDKDFNNEADTPDNFQSRRPNTSFCFLDIRSPGLGDTAMYLCATSRDKGRAAQYFGPGTRLLVL.

Only one count was recorded for this clonotype. One end of the junction is discordant with germline, which a read error may explain. The chain combines TRBV7-9 with TRBJ1-2; 9 positions match TRBD1. The germline V gene has CDR1 SEHNR and CDR2 FQNEAQ (reference sequence). This CDR3 comprises 13 residues. For the CDR3, the DNA is TGTGCCAACAGCTTAGCGGAGGGACAGGGTTCCACCTTC. This encodes CANSLAEGQGSTF.

This clonotype was seen at least ten times. This chain joins TRBV9 and TRBJ2-5, with TRBD2 matching 9 bases. The CDR3 loop spans 14 amino acids. The germline CDR1 and CDR2 sequences are SGDLS and YYNGEE. J gave up 2 bases and V 4 bases, and 3 bases lay outside the gene matches. The CDR3 loop is CASSNLAGQETQYF. The CDR3 nucleotides read TGTGCCAGCAGCAACCTAGCGGGGCAAGAGACCCAGTACTTC.

This clonotype was seen at least ten times. The rearrangement uses TRBV29-1 and TRBJ2-3; D unresolved. The CDR3 is 12 amino acids. Germline CDR1 and CDR2: SQVTM and ANQGSEA. V lost 3 bases and J lost 5, with 9 bases in between. The CDR3: CSVDLRGDTQYF. The CDR3 DNA reads as TGCAGCGTTGACTTACGCGGAGATACGCAGTATTTT.

This clonotype was found many times. The V and J genes are TRBV3-1 and TRBJ2-7; D perhaps matches TRBD1 (6 bases). From germline, CDR1 is LGHDT and CDR2 YNNKEL (reference sequence). Trimming pared 3 bases from V and 2 bases from J, leaving 8 bases between. The CDR3 sequence is 13 residues long. The CDR3: CASSQGQAYEQYF. As DNA, the CDR3 is TGTGCCAGCAGCCAGGGACAAGCCTACGAGCAGTACTTC.

This clonotype was observed at least ten times. The J gene is TRBJ2-7, the V gene TRBV7-8; D is undetermined. Germline lookup yields CDR1 SGHVS and CDR2 FQNEAQ. V shed 2 bases and J shed 0 bases, with 8 bases lying between them. This CDR3 has 14 amino acids. The CDR3: CASSLTEASYEQYF. The DNA of the CDR3 is TGTGCCAGCAGCTTAACCGAGGCCTCCTACGAGCAGTACTTC.

The chain combines TRBV5-1 with TRBJ1-2; D gene unclear. This CDR3 is 14 amino acids long. From germline, CDR1 is SGHRS and CDR2 YFSETQ. Trimming took 0 bases from V and 8 from J, leaving 14 bases between them. The DNA for the CDR3 is TGCGCCAGCAGCTTGGCCGAGGCTGCGGAGGGCTACACCTTC. It translates to CASSLAEAAEGYTF.